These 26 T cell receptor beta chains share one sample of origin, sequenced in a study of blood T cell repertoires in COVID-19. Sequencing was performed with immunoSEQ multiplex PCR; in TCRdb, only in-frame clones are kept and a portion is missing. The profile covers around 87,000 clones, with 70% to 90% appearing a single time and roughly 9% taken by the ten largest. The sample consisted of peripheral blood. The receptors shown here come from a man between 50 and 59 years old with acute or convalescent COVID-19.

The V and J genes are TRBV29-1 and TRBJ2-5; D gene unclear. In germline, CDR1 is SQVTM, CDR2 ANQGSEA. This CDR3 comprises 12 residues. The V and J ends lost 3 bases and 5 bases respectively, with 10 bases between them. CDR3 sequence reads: CSVDFFAETQYF. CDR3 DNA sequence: TGCAGCGTTGATTTCTTTGCGGAGACCCAGTACTTC.

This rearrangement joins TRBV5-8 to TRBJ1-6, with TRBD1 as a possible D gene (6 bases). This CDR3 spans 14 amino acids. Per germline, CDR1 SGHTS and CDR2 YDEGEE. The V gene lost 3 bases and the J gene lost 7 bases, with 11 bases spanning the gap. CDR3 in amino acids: CASSYGGQNSPLHF. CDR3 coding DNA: TGTGCCAGCAGCTACGGGGGGCAAAATTCACCCCTCCACTTT.

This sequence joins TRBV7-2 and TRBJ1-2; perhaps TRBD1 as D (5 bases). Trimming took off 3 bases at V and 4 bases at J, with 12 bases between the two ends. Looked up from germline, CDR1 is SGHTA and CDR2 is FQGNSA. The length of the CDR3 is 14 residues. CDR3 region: CASSLNSGGYGYTF. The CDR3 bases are TGTGCCAGCAGCTTGAACTCCGGGGGCTATGGCTACACCTTC.

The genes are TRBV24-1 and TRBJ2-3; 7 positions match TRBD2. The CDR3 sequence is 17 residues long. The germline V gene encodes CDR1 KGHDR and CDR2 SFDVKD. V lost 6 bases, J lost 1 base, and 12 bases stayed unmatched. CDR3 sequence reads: CATSNWLQRGCTDTQYF. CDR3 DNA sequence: TGTGCCACCAGTAACTGGCTCCAGCGGGGTTGCACAGATACGCAGTATTTT.

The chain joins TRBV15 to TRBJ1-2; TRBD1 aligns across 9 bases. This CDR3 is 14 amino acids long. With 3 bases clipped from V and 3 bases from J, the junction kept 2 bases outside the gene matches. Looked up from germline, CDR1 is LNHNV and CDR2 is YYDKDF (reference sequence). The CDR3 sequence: CATSRGDRDYGYTF. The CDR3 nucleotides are TGTGCCACCAGCAGGGGGGACAGGGACTATGGCTACACCTTC.

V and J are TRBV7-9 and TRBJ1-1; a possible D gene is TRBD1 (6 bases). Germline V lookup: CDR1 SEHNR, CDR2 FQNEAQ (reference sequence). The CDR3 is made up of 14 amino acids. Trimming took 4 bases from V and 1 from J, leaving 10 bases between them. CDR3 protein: CASSYVQGNTEAFF. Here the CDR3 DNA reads TGTGCCAGCAGCTATGTACAGGGGAACACTGAAGCTTTCTTT.

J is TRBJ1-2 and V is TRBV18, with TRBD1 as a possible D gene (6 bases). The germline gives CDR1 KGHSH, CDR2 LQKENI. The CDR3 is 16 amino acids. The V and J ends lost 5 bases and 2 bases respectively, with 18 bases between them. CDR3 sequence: CASSSTQGTANYGYTF. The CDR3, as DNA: TGTGCCAGCTCATCCACACAGGGTACCGCCAACTATGGCTACACCTTC.

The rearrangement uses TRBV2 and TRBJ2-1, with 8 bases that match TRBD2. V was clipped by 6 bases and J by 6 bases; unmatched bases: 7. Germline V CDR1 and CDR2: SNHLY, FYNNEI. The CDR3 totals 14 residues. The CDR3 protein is CASRTGSGVNEQFF. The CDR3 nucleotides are TGTGCCAGCAGGACGGGTAGCGGGGTCAATGAGCAGTTCTTC.

The CDR3 sequence is CASRRQGALSAFF. As DNA, the CDR3 is TGTGCCAGCAGGAGACAGGGGGCCCTCTCCGCTTTCTTT. The V call is TRBV6-5, the J call TRBJ1-1; TRBD1 agrees at 10 bases. Germline CDR1 and CDR2: MNHEY and SVGAGI. Trimming cost V 6 bases and J 11 bases; bases outside gene matches: 9. The CDR3 has 13 amino acids.

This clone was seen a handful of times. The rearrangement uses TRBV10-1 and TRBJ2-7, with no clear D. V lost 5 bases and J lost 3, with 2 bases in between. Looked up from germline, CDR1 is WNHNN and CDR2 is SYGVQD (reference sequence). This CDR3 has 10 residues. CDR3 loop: CASSLYEQYV. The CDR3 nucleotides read TGCGCCAGCAGTCTCTACGAGCAGTACGTC.

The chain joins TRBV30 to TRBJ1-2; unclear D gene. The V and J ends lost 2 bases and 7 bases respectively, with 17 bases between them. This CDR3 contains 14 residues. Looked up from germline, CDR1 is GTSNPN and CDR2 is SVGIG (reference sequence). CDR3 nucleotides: TGTGCCTGGAGTAGACTGGCAACGGAGGGTGGCTACACCTTC. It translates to CAWSRLATEGGYTF.

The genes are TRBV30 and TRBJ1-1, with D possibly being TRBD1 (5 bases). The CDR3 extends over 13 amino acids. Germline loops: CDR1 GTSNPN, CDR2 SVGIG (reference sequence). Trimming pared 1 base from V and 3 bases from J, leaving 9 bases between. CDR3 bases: TGTGCCTGGAGTGGCAGGGCCTACACTGAAGCTTTCTTT. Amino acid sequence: CAWSGRAYTEAFF.

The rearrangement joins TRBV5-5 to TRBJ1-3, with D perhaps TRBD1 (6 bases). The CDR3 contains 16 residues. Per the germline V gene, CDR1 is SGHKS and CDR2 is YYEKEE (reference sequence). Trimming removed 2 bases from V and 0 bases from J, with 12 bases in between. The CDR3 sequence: CASSLGRGLSGNTIYF. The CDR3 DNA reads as TGTGCCAGCAGCTTAGGGCGGGGGCTCTCTGGAAACACCATATATTTT.

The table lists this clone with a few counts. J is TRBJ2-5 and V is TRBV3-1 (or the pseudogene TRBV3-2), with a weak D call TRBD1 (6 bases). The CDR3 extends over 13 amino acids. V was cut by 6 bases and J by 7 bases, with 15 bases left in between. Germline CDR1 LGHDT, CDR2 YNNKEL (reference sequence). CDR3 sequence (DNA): TGTGCCAGCAGGGGGGACAACTCCGGGACCCAGTACTTC. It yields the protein CASRGDNSGTQYF.

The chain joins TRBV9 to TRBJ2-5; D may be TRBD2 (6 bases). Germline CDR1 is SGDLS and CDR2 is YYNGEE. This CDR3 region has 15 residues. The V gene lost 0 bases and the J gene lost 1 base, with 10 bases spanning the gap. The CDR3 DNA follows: TGTGCCAGCAGCGTAGGGGGGGTACCCCAAGAGACCCAGTACTTC. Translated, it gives CASSVGGVPQETQYF.

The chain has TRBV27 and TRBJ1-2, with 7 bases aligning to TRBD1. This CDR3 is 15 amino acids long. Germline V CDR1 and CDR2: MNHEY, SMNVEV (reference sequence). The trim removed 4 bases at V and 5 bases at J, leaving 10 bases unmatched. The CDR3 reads CASSSRTPGGYGYTF. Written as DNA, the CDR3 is TGTGCCAGCAGTTCGCGGACGCCAGGGGGGTATGGCTACACCTTC.

The CDR3 reads CASSLAGDINEQYF. The CDR3, as DNA: TGTGCCAGCAGCTTAGCGGGGGACATCAATGAGCAGTACTTC. The V gene is TRBV7-9, the J gene TRBJ2-7; D is perhaps TRBD1 (6 bases). Trimming took off 0 bases at V and 7 bases at J, with 13 bases between the two ends. In germline, CDR1 is SEHNR, CDR2 FQNEAQ (reference sequence). The CDR3 spans 14 residues.

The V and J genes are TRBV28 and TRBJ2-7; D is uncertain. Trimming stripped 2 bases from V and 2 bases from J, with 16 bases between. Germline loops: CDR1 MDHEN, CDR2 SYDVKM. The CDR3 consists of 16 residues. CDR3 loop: CASSLSGQFKTYEQYV. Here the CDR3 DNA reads TGTGCCAGCAGTTTAAGTGGGCAGTTCAAGACCTACGAGCAGTACGTC.

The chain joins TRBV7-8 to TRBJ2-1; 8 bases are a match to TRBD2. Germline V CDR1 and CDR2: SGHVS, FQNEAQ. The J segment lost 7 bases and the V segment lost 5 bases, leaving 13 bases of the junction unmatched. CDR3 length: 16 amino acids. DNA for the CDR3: TGTGCCAGCAGCGCCTCCGGTGCGGGGGGTTGGAATGAGCAGTTCTTC. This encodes CASSASGAGGWNEQFF.

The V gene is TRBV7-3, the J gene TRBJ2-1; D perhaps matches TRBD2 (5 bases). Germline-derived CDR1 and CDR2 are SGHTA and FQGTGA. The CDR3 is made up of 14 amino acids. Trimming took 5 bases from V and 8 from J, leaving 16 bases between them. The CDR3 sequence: CASSPRGASDEQFF. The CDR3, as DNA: TGTGCCAGCAGCCCCCGGGGAGCGAGCGATGAGCAGTTCTTC.

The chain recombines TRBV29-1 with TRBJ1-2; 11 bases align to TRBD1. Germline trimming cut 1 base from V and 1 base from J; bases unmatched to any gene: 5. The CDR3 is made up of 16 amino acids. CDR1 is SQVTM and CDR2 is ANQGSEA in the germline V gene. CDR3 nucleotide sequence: TGCAGCGTTGAAGCGGGGACAGGGGGTCTTAACTATGGCTACACCTTC. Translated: CSVEAGTGGLNYGYTF.

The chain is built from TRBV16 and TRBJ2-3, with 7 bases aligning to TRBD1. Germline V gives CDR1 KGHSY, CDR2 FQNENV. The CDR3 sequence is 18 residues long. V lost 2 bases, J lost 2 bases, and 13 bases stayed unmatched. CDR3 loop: CASSQSPPTGTATDTQYF. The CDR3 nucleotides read TGTGCCAGCAGCCAAAGCCCCCCGACAGGGACCGCCACAGATACGCAGTATTTT.

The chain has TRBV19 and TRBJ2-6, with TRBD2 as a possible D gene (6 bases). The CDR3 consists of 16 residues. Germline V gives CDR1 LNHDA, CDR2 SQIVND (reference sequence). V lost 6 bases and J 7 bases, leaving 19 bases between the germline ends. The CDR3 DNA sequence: TGTGCCAGTAGGGGAGGCAGGGATATGGGAGCCAACGTCCTGACTTTC. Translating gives CASRGGRDMGANVLTF.

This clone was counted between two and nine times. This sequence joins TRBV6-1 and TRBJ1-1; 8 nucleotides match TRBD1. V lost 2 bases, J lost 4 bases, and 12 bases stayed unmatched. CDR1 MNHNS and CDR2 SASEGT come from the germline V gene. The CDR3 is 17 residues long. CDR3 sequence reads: CASSEWVTGVKGTEAFF. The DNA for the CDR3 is TGTGCCAGCAGTGAATGGGTGACAGGGGTTAAGGGCACTGAAGCTTTCTTT.

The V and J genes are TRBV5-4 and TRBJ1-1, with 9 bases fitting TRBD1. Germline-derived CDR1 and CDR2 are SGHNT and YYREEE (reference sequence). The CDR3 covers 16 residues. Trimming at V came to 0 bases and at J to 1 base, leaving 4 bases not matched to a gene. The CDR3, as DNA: TGTGCCAGCAGCTTGGCACCGGGACAGGGGAACACTGAAGCTTTCTTT. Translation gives CASSLAPGQGNTEAFF.

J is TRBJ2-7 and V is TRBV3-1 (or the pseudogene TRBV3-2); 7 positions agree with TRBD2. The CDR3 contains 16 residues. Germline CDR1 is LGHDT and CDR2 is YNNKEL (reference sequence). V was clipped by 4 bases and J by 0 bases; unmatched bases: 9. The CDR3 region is CASSLFSGGHSYEQYV. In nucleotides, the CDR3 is TGTGCCAGCAGCCTATTTTCGGGGGGTCACTCCTACGAGCAGTACGTC.